Listed below are T cell receptor beta chains from one sample, sequenced in a study of cytomegalovirus exposure and HLA in healthy donors. Method: immunoSEQ multiplex PCR; TCRdb's copy keeps in-frame clones and lacks some. Among 130,000 to 150,000 clones listed, 80% to 90% were seen once. Source material: PBMCs. The receptors shown here come from a woman aged 18 to 35 in good health and CMV-seropositive. CDR3s include the opening cysteine and the closing phenylalanine or tryptophan. The D gene is left open where the match is weak. Where a row states a size, it is once, few, many or the class of an expanded clone; other rows omit it.

D	V	size	J	CDR3	DNA
-	TRBV5-8	-	TRBJ1-4	CASSLLQGTNEKLFF	TGTGCCAGCAGCTTGCTACAGGGAACTAATGAAAAACTGTTTTTT
-	TRBV29-1	-	TRBJ2-5	CSVEGKHRDPKGETQYF	TGCAGCGTTGAAGGAAAACACAGGGACCCGAAGGGAGAGACCCAGTACTTC
-	TRBV7-3	-	TRBJ1-1	CASSSQGLNTEAFF	TGTGCCAGCAGCTCACAGGGATTGAACACTGAAGCTTTCTTT
TRBD1	TRBV28	-	TRBJ1-4	CASKVLGTGEKLFF	TGTGCCAGCAAAGTTCTTGGGACAGGAGAAAAACTGTTTTTT
TRBD1	TRBV28	-	TRBJ1-2	CASSLGDRRNGYTF	TGTGCCAGCAGCCTTGGGGACAGAAGAAATGGCTACACCTTC
-	TRBV7-9	-	TRBJ1-5	CASSSSIQGDKGVQPQHF	TGTGCCAGCAGCTCCTCAATACAGGGTGATAAGGGTGTTCAGCCCCAGCATTTT
-	TRBV29-1	-	TRBJ2-5	CSVPPGEETQYF	TGCAGCGTTCCTCCGGGGGAAGAGACCCAGTACTTC
-	TRBV5-1	once	TRBJ1-6	CASSLESVYNSPLHF	TGCGCCAGCAGCTTGGAGTCAGTCTATAATTCACCCCTCCACTTT
-	TRBV5-3	-	TRBJ1-2	CARSLGADYGYTF	TGTGCCAGAAGCTTGGGGGCAGACTATGGCTACACCTTC
TRBD2	TRBV7-6	-	TRBJ2-3	CASSLAELAGGLGTDTQYF	TGTGCCAGCAGCTTAGCGGAACTAGCGGGGGGGCTGGGCACAGATACGCAGTATTTT
-	TRBV28	-	TRBJ1-2	CASSFHGSGVGGYGYTF	TGTGCCAGCAGTTTTCATGGGTCAGGGGTAGGGGGCTATGGCTACACCTTC
TRBD1	TRBV2	-	TRBJ1-2	CASSVDREFGYTF	TGTGCCAGCAGTGTTGACAGGGAATTTGGCTACACCTTC
-	TRBV4-1	-	TRBJ1-3	CASSQVTSLRGNTIYF	TGCGCCAGCAGCCAAGTGACAAGCCTGCGTGGAAACACCATATATTTT
-	TRBV2	-	TRBJ1-4	CASSWDNEEKLFF	TGTGCCAGCAGTTGGGACAATGAGGAAAAACTGTTTTTT
-	TRBV7-9	-	TRBJ2-7	CASSPPSGAYEQYF	TGTGCCAGCAGCCCCCCCTCGGGAGCCTACGAGCAGTACTTC
-	TRBV15	-	TRBJ1-4	CATSSASLQGWEKLFF	TGTGCCACCAGCAGTGCCTCCTTGCAGGGGTGGGAAAAACTGTTTTTT
-	TRBV11-2	-	TRBJ1-4	CASSAGEYEKLFF	TGTGCCAGCAGCGCAGGGGAGTATGAAAAACTGTTTTTT
TRBD1	TRBV27	-	TRBJ1-2	CASSDRAYGYTF	TGTGCCAGCAGCGACAGGGCCTATGGCTACACCTTC
TRBD1	TRBV18	-	TRBJ1-3	CASSPGDRGSGNTIYF	TGTGCCAGCTCACCAGGGGACAGGGGCTCTGGAAACACCATATATTTT
-	TRBV5-1	few	TRBJ2-7	CASSSDEGEQYF	TGCGCCAGCAGCTCTGACGAGGGCGAGCAGTACTTC
-	TRBV27	-	TRBJ1-1	CASTSRARIEAFF	TGTGCCAGCACTTCCAGGGCAAGGATTGAAGCTTTCTTT
-	TRBV28	-	TRBJ2-7	CASSLLFYEQYF	TGTGCCAGCAGTTTATTATTCTACGAGCAGTACTTC
-	TRBV7-9	few	TRBJ1-2	CASSYQGAGSSYTF	TGTGCCAGCAGTTATCAAGGGGCAGGCAGCAGCTACACCTTC
-	TRBV6-5	-	TRBJ2-7	CASSSNPPTSYEQYF	TGTGCCAGCAGCTCCAACCCCCCTACCTCCTACGAGCAGTACTTC
TRBD2	TRBV2	-	TRBJ2-1	CASSVGPLRGDDNEQFF	TGTGCCAGCAGTGTCGGTCCCCTACGGGGGGATGACAATGAGCAGTTCTTC
-	TRBV27	-	TRBJ1-1	CASSLQGGTTEAFF	TGTGCCAGCAGTTTACAGGGAGGAACCACTGAAGCTTTCTTT
TRBD1	TRBV6-5	once	TRBJ1-6	CASSQGQPYNSPLHF	TGTGCCAGCAGCCAGGGACAGCCTTATAATTCACCCCTCCACTTT
-	TRBV28	once	TRBJ2-2	CASSMGANTGELFF	TGTGCCTCCTCGATGGGAGCGAACACCGGGGAGCTGTTTTTT
-	TRBV6-5	once	TRBJ1-2	CASSVGHLLGGYTF	TGTGCCAGCAGTGTGGGACACCTCTTGGGAGGCTACACCTTC
-	TRBV7-9	-	TRBJ2-1	CASSLYGAQGPHNEQFF	TGTGCCAGCAGCTTATATGGGGCGCAGGGGCCCCACAATGAGCAGTTCTTC
-	TRBV7-2	-	TRBJ2-7	CASLRGGSSYEQYF	TGTGCCAGCCTCCGTGGCGGCTCCTCCTACGAGCAGTACTTC
-	TRBV30	once	TRBJ2-3	CAWSVGWRGTQYF	TGTGCCTGGAGTGTGGGGTGGCGGGGTACGCAGTATTTT
-	TRBV12-2	-	TRBJ2-7	CASRLGTDEQYF	TGTGCAAGTCGCTTAGGGACAGACGAGCAGTACTTC
-	TRBV7-3	-	TRBJ2-2	CASSLAGVNTGELFF	TGTGCCAGCAGCTTAGCAGGGGTGAACACCGGGGAGCTGTTTTTT
TRBD2	TRBV5-1	-	TRBJ2-5	CASSLTSGGVKTQYF	TGCGCCAGCAGCTTGACTAGCGGGGGGGTAAAGACCCAGTACTTC
-	TRBV7-2	-	TRBJ2-3	CASSFYTDTQYF	TGTGCCAGCAGCTTCTACACAGATACGCAGTATTTT
-	TRBV28	-	TRBJ2-3	CASNDLSRGTDTQYF	TGTGCCAGCAATGATCTATCCCGAGGCACAGATACGCAGTATTTT
-	TRBV27	-	TRBJ2-2	CASSLSPQGSGELFF	TGTGCCAGCAGTTTATCCCCTCAGGGGAGCGGGGAGCTGTTTTTT
TRBD2	TRBV6-1	few	TRBJ2-1	CASTRLAGYNEQFF	TGTGCCAGCACCCGACTAGCGGGGTACAATGAGCAGTTCTTC
-	TRBV7-2	-	TRBJ1-5	CASSLDPFQPQHF	TGTGCCAGCAGCTTAGATCCGTTTCAGCCCCAGCATTTT
TRBD2	TRBV11-2	-	TRBJ2-5	CASSQGTSGGRETQYF	TGTGCCAGCAGCCAAGGGACTAGCGGGGGGAGGGAGACCCAGTACTTC
TRBD1	TRBV7-3	-	TRBJ2-1	CASSLEGQGSTEQFF	TGTGCCAGCAGCTTAGAGGGACAGGGGTCCACTGAGCAGTTCTTC